This T cell receptor (beta chain) was obtained from a study of shared clonotypes between healthy human individuals. General study results and limits: Sampling covered nothing but blood. Tissue TCR repertoires likely differ from those found in blood. Generation probabilities were higher for clonotypes shared across all four sorted-subset donors than for unshared ones.

All donors qualified as healthy HIV-negative adults and had experienced no recent acute infections or vaccinations. A word on this clone: Its antigen is still unknown.

This CDR3 contains 15 residues. V dropped 4 bases and J dropped 6 bases, with 15 bases sitting between them. Germline V gene data show CDR1 as SGHAT and CDR2 as FQNNGV. This table comes from immunoSEQ multiplex PCR, and its TCRdb copy is limited to in-frame clones, with some not included. The data contain 1.4 million or so clones, approximately 98.5% of them seen just once; the ten biggest clones take up approximately 0.4%. This clonotype was obtained from a man younger than 45 in good health. This chain connects TRBV11-2 to TRBJ2-2, with D possibly being TRBD1 (6 bases). Material: naive CD4+ T cells sorted from blood. Stated subset: CD45RA+ positively selected. CDR3 amino acids: CASSSLGGAAGELFF. The CDR3 DNA is TGTGCCAGCAGCTCCCTTGGGGGCGCGGCCGGGGAGCTGTTTTTT.